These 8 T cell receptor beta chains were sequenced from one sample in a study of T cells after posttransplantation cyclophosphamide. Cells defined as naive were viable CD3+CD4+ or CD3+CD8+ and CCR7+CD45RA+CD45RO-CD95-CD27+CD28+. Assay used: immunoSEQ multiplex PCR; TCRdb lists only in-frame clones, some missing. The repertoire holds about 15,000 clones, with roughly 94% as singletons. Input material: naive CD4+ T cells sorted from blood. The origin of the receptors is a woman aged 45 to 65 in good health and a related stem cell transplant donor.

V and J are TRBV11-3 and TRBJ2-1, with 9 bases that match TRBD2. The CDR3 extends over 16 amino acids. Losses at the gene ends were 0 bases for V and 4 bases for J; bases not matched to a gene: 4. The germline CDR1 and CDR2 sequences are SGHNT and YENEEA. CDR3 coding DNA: TGTGCCAGCAGCTTAGACGGGCTAGCGGGATACAATGAGCAGTTCTTC. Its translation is CASSLDGLAGYNEQFF. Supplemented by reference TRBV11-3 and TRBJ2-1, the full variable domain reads EAGVVQSPRYKIIEKKQPVAFWCNPISGHNTLYWYLQNLGQGPELLIRYENEEAVDDSQLPKDRFSAERLKGVDSTLKIQPAELGDSAVYLCASSLDGLAGYNEQFFGPGTRLTVL.

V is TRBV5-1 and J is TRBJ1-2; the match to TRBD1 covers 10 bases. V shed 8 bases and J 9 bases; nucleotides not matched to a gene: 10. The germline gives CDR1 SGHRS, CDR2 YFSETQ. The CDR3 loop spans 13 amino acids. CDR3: CASNRDRGGSYTF. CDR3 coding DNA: TGCGCCAGTAACCGGGACAGGGGAGGAAGCTACACCTTC.

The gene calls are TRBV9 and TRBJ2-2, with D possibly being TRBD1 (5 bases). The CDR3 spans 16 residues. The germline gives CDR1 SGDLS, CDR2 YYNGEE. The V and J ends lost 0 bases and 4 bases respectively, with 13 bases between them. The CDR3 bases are TGTGCCAGCAGCGTAGGTGGCAGGGTAGGCACCGGGGAGCTGTTTTTT. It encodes CASSVGGRVGTGELFF. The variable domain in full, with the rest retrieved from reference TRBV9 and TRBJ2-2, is DSGVTQTPKHLITATGQRVTLRCSPRSGDLSVYWYQQSLDQGLQFLIQYYNGEERAKGNILERFSAQQFPDLHSELNLSSLELGDSALYFCASSVGGRVGTGELFFGEGSRLTVL.

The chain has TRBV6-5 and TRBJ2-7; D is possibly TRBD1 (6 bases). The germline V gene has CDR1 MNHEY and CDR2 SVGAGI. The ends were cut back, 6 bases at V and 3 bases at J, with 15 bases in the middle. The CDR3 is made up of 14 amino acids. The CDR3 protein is CASSHRQGNYEQYF. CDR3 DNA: TGTGCCAGCAGCCACCGCCAGGGGAACTACGAGCAGTACTTC.

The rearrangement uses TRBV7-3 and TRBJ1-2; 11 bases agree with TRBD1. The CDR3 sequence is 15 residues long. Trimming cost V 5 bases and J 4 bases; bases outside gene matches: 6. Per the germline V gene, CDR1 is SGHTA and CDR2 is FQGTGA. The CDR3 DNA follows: TGTGCCAGCAGCCCCGGACAGGGGGCTACCTATGGCTACACCTTC. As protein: CASSPGQGATYGYTF.

The CDR3 loop is CASSGPGVSTDTQYF. The CDR3, as DNA: TGTGCCAGCTCGGGGCCAGGGGTTAGCACAGATACGCAGTATTTT. This chain connects TRBV11-3 to TRBJ2-3, with D tentatively TRBD1 (6 bases). The length of the CDR3 is 15 residues. The V end lost 8 bases, the J end lost 0 bases, and 15 bases lay between the germline ends. Germline V gives CDR1 SGHNT, CDR2 YENEEA.

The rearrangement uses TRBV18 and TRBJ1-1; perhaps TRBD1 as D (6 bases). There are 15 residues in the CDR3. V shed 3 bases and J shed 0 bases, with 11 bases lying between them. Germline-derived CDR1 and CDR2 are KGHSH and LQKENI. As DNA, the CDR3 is TGTGCCAGCTCACCGGGACACCTCATGAACACTGAAGCTTTCTTT. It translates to CASSPGHLMNTEAFF.

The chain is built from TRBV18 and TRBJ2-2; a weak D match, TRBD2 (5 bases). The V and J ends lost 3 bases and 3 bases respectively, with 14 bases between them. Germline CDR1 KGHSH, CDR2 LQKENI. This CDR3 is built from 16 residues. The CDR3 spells CASSPLGVGDTGELFF. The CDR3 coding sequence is TGTGCCAGCTCACCCCTCGGGGTTGGGGACACCGGGGAGCTGTTTTTT.